The text below deals with one T cell receptor beta chain. This specimen belongs to a study of blood T cells in healthy people across ages. Alongside a J-beta primer mix, a sample-barcoded 5' primer served in a second PCR lasting about 7 to 11 cycles. Tags on each cDNA molecule came from a template-switch adaptor with 12 random nucleotides. TCRdb re-analysed the 5' RACE reads in MiXCR, keeping a single row per CDR3 protein. The data show about 800,000 distinct CDR3 sequences, more than 20% seen once. The length of the CDR3 is 15 residues. In germline, CDR1 is SGHTA, CDR2 FQGTGA. These same data were also listed under a study on T cells of mothers and their children. That study adds: The sample comes from nine or ten healthy Caucasian donors: mothers and children. Related mother-child pairs shared slightly more overlap than unrelated pairs, but the difference was non-significant.

The sequencing input was blood. The TCR comes from a boy between 10 and 17 years old in good health. The rearrangement joins TRBV7-3 to TRBJ2-5, with a tentative D call TRBD2 (5 bases). The end of the DNA aligns better with TRBJ2-1, so the J call may be wrong. The DNA for the CDR3 is TGTGCCAGCAGCTTGGACGATGAGGTGCGGGATGAGCAGTTCTTC. This gives the protein CASSLDDEVRDEQFF.